This TCR beta chain originates from a study of T cells after yellow fever vaccination. This clonotype was seen at least ten times. CDR1 is LGHNA, CDR2 YSLEER, per germline. The CDR3 spans 14 residues. V was shortened by 1 base and J by 3 bases, with 4 bases between the two germline ends. TCRdb itself ran the 5' RACE reads through MiXCR, one entry per CDR3 protein. The table lists tens of thousands of distinct CDR3 sequences, 7.3% of them singletons. Here the sequenced sample was CD8+ T cells sorted from PBMCs, taken more than 8 days after the first yellow fever vaccination. This rearrangement joins TRBV4-3 to TRBJ2-6; D is uncertain. This receptor was obtained from a young man who received the YFV17D yellow fever vaccine. CDR3: CASSQGDGANVLTF. The CDR3 DNA sequence: TGCGCCAGCAGCCAAGGGGATGGGGCCAACGTCCTGACTTTC.